This T cell receptor beta chain was observed in a study of blood T cell repertoires in COVID-19. Germline CDR1 reads LNHDA; CDR2 reads SQIVND (reference sequence). This CDR3 is 15 amino acids long. V was cut by 3 bases and J by 7 bases, with 13 bases left in between. Sequenced by immunoSEQ multiplex PCR; TCRdb stores in-frame clones only, minus some. This sample has around 190,000 clones, with roughly 80% found just once. The J gene is TRBJ1-6, the V gene TRBV19; TRBD1 might be the D (6 bases). Specimen: peripheral blood. The clonotype comes from a woman between 40 and 55 years old with COVID-19, enrolled during active disease. CDR3 protein: CASSMSTGRNSPLHF. CDR3 bases: TGTGCCAGTAGTATGTCGACAGGTCGGAATTCACCCCTCCACTTT.